These 27 T cell receptor beta chains originate from one sample sequenced in a study of response to subunit inactivated influenza vaccine. TCRdb reprocessed the RT-PCR reads via MiXCR and lists one record per CDR3 protein. The table has 800,000 or so distinct CDR3 sequences, 21% seen once. The material was PBMCs from blood, obtained about 5 days after vaccination. These receptors all come from a man in his fifties who received an inactivated influenza vaccine.

The chain carries TRBV15 and TRBJ2-7; 8 nucleotides align to TRBD2. There are 14 residues in the CDR3. Germline CDR1 is LNHNV and CDR2 is YYDKDF (reference sequence). After removal of 6 bases from V and 4 bases from J, the junction contained 8 bases not matched to a gene. The DNA of the CDR3 is TGTGCCACCAGACGTCTCGCGGGGGGATACGAGCAGTACTTC. Its translation is CATRRLAGGYEQYF.

This clonotype came up many times. This chain uses TRBV4-3 with TRBJ2-1; the D is unclear. Germline V gene lookup returns CDR1 LGHNA and CDR2 YSLEER. V gave up 0 bases and J gave up 6 bases, with 9 bases separating them. CDR3 length equals 14 residues. The DNA for the CDR3 is TGCGCCAGCAGCCAAGATTTAGGTTTCAATGAGCAGTTCTTC. It translates to CASSQDLGFNEQFF.

The chain carries TRBV10-3 and TRBJ1-3; D gene unclear. The V end was cut by 0 bases, the J end by 2 bases, with 8 bases between. This CDR3 has 15 amino acids. Germline V gene lookup returns CDR1 ENHRY and CDR2 SYGVKD. The CDR3 is CAISESDRPGNTIYF. CDR3 DNA: TGTGCCATCAGTGAGTCGGACCGACCTGGAAACACCATATATTTT.

This rearrangement joins TRBV6-2 or TRBV6-3 to TRBJ2-1; 7 bases align to TRBD2. The CDR3 has 14 amino acids. The germline CDR1 and CDR2 sequences are MNHEY and SVGEGT. Trimming cost V 6 bases and J 15 bases; bases outside gene matches: 17. The CDR3 spells CASRSHLAAPRRFF. CDR3 in DNA: TGTGCCAGCAGATCGCACCTAGCGGCCCCGAGGAGGTTCTTC.

This clonotype was seen ten or more times. The chain links TRBV12-3 or TRBV12-4 to TRBJ2-7; 12 bases agree with TRBD1. This CDR3 region has 14 residues. With 8 bases clipped from V and 7 bases from J, the junction kept 9 bases outside the gene matches. The CDR3 sequence is CASGNRDRGREQYF. The CDR3, as DNA: TGTGCCAGCGGAAACCGGGACAGGGGGCGTGAGCAGTACTTC.

The CDR3 DNA reads TGTGCCAGCAGTGTTTTCGGTACTGGAAACACCATATATTTT. This sequence encodes CASSVFGTGNTIYF. The V gene is TRBV2, the J gene TRBJ1-3; D is unclear. Germline V lookup: CDR1 SNHLY, CDR2 FYNNEI. V shed 4 bases and J shed 2 bases, with 9 bases lying between them. This CDR3 has 14 residues.

V is TRBV29-1 and J is TRBJ2-5; D possibly corresponds to TRBD1 (6 bases). The CDR3 extends over 13 amino acids. Trimming removed 7 bases from V and 4 bases from J, with 16 bases in between. Germline CDR1 SQVTM, CDR2 ANQGSEA. Written as DNA, the CDR3 is TGCAGCGCGGGGCAGGGGACCCGAGAGACCCAGTACTTC. Translating it yields CSAGQGTRETQYF.

This chain uses TRBV5-1 with TRBJ2-7, with 10 bases fitting TRBD2. The CDR3 extends over 16 amino acids. J gave up 5 bases and V 4 bases, and 12 bases lay outside the gene matches. CDR1 SGHRS and CDR2 YFSETQ come from the germline V gene. The CDR3: CASSPSASGSDHEQYF. The DNA for the CDR3 is TGCGCCAGCAGCCCGTCGGCTAGCGGGAGTGACCACGAGCAGTACTTC.

The chain employs TRBV10-3 and TRBJ2-2, with 7 bases matching TRBD2. CDR1 is ENHRY and CDR2 is SYGVKD in the germline V gene. The CDR3 spans 15 residues. Unmatched junction bases numbered 8, after V lost 5 bases and J lost 5 bases. CDR3 loop: CAISPGLAATGELFF. CDR3 coding DNA: TGTGCCATCAGTCCTGGGCTAGCGGCAACCGGGGAGCTGTTTTTT.

This chain links TRBV24-1 with TRBJ2-5; the match to TRBD1 covers 10 bases. The junction had 2 bases not matched to a gene; V was cut back by 2 bases and J by 0 bases. There are 16 residues in the CDR3. Germline V gene sequence: CDR1 KGHDR, CDR2 SFDVKD. Here the CDR3 DNA reads TGTGCCACCAGTGATTGGACAGGGGGTCACCAAGAGACCCAGTACTTC. As protein: CATSDWTGGHQETQYF.

This clonotype occurred a few times. This chain uses TRBV15 with TRBJ2-1, with D tentatively TRBD1 (6 bases). The CDR3 runs 14 residues. From germline, CDR1 is LNHNV and CDR2 YYDKDF (reference sequence). V was clipped by 4 bases and J by 3 bases, with 10 bases between them. For the CDR3, the DNA is TGTGCCACCAGCACAAACAGGGACTACAATGAGCAGTTCTTC. Protein sequence: CATSTNRDYNEQFF.

This rearrangement joins TRBV4-1 to TRBJ2-1; TRBD1 matches 9 bases. CDR3 length: 18 amino acids. V shed 2 bases and J 7 bases; nucleotides not matched to a gene: 15. The V gene's germline CDR1 is MGHRA and CDR2 YSYEKL. The CDR3 loop is CASSQLIITGGASNEQFF. In DNA, the CDR3 is TGCGCCAGCAGCCAACTAATAATTACAGGGGGCGCGTCAAATGAGCAGTTCTTC.

This clonotype was recorded a few times. The rearrangement joins TRBV5-1 to TRBJ2-7; no reliable D call. The V gene lost 0 bases and the J gene lost 5 bases, with 15 bases spanning the gap. Germline V gene lookup returns CDR1 SGHRS and CDR2 YFSETQ. The CDR3 contains 15 residues. The CDR3 DNA reads TGCGCCAGCAGCTTGGACTACGGAATAGGCAACGAGCAGTACTTC. It specifies CASSLDYGIGNEQYF.

This clonotype was seen more than once but under ten times. The CDR3 protein is CSAVLVPRADTQYF. The CDR3 DNA reads as TGCAGTGCCGTACTAGTGCCGCGTGCAGATACGCAGTATTTT. The genes are TRBV20-1 and TRBJ2-3, with D possibly being TRBD2 (5 bases). Germline V gene sequence: CDR1 DFQATT, CDR2 SNEGSKA (reference sequence). CDR3 length equals 14 residues. With 6 bases removed from V and 4 bases from J, the gap between germline ends came to 17 bases.

This clonotype was observed a handful of times. The chain joins TRBV15 to TRBJ2-2; 7 bases agree with TRBD1. This CDR3 comprises 14 residues. V was clipped by 3 bases and J by 3 bases; unmatched bases: 1. The germline V gene has CDR1 LNHNV and CDR2 YYDKDF (reference sequence). This chain's CDR3 is CATSRGQHTGELFF. The DNA for the CDR3 is TGTGCCACCAGCAGGGGACAGCACACCGGGGAGCTGTTTTTT.

This chain connects TRBV6-2 or TRBV6-3 to TRBJ2-3; D is possibly TRBD1 (6 bases). V dropped 3 bases and J dropped 2 bases, with 15 bases sitting between them. In germline, CDR1 is MNHEY, CDR2 SVGEGT. The CDR3 consists of 16 residues. DNA for the CDR3: TGTGCCAGCAGTTATTGGCGACAGGTGATCACAGATACGCAGTATTTT. This codes for CASSYWRQVITDTQYF.

This clonotype was detected only a few times. J is TRBJ2-7 and V is TRBV6-5; TRBD1 aligns across 9 bases. The germline CDR1 and CDR2 sequences are MNHEY and SVGAGI. Unmatched junction bases numbered 11, after V lost 2 bases and J lost 0 bases. This CDR3 contains 18 residues. CDR3 in DNA: TGTGCCAGCAGTTACCCGAGGGGACAGGGCTACTCCTCCTACGAGCAGTACTTC. Translation gives CASSYPRGQGYSSYEQYF.

This clonotype has a single count. The CDR3 nucleotides read TGTGCCTGGACCCCCGGACCTAATGAAAAACTGTTTTTT. Translation gives CAWTPGPNEKLFF. V and J are TRBV30 and TRBJ1-4; no clear D gene. V was shortened by 4 bases and J by 3 bases, with 9 bases between the two germline ends. Per germline, CDR1 GTSNPN and CDR2 SVGIG (reference sequence). The CDR3 length is 13 residues.

This clonotype was found a few times. The chain couples TRBV4-2 to TRBJ2-7; perhaps TRBD1 as D (6 bases). This CDR3 is 13 amino acids long. CDR1 and CDR2 from the germline V gene are LGHNA and YNFKEQ. V was trimmed by 5 bases and J by 4 bases, leaving 12 bases between them. This chain's CDR3 is CASSNRDKYEQYF. CDR3 DNA sequence: TGTGCCAGCAGCAACCGGGACAAGTACGAGCAGTACTTC.

The rearrangement uses TRBV20-1 and TRBJ2-5; 10 nucleotides agree with TRBD1. There are 14 residues in the CDR3. Germline loops: CDR1 DFQATT, CDR2 SNEGSKA (reference sequence). The trim removed 6 bases at V and 5 bases at J, leaving 9 bases unmatched. CDR3 DNA: TGCAGTGCCCGAGACAGGGGGCGCCTGGAGACCCAGTACTTC. Encoded protein: CSARDRGRLETQYF.

This clonotype was recorded many times. The V call is TRBV20-1, the J call TRBJ2-7; TRBD1 might be the D (5 bases). Per the germline V gene, CDR1 is DFQATT and CDR2 is SNEGSKA (reference sequence). Between the trimmed V and J ends, which lost 2 bases and 6 bases, there was a span of 8 bases. The length of the CDR3 is 11 residues. This chain's CDR3 is CSARQGTEQYF. The CDR3 DNA sequence: TGCAGTGCTAGACAGGGTACCGAGCAGTACTTC.

The rearrangement links TRBV28 to TRBJ2-3, with 8 positions matching TRBD2. There are 15 residues in the CDR3. From germline, CDR1 is MDHEN and CDR2 SYDVKM. Unmatched junction bases numbered 8, after V lost 5 bases and J lost 4 bases. CDR3 residues: CASSPGGGRPDTQYF. The CDR3 DNA is TGTGCCAGCAGTCCAGGCGGGGGGCGCCCAGATACGCAGTATTTT.

A few counts support this clonotype. The rearrangement links TRBV4-2 to TRBJ2-5; possibly TRBD1 for D (6 bases). Trimming cost V 6 bases and J 2 bases, with 16 bases left between them. CDR1 and CDR2 from the germline V gene are LGHNA and YNFKEQ. This CDR3 has 15 residues. CDR3 nucleotide sequence: TGTGCCAGCAGTCTACAGGGCGTCTTACAAGAGACCCAGTACTTC. It codes for CASSLQGVLQETQYF.

The rearrangement uses TRBV20-1 and TRBJ2-5; no clear D gene. Germline V lookup: CDR1 DFQATT, CDR2 SNEGSKA (reference sequence). V gave up 3 bases and J gave up 3 bases, with 8 bases separating them. This CDR3 comprises 12 residues. The CDR3 nucleotides are TGCAGTGCTAGCGAATGGGAAGAGACCCAGTACTTC. This gives the protein CSASEWEETQYF.

This clonotype turned up a few times. This chain connects TRBV4-1 to TRBJ1-2; 9 bases match TRBD1. This CDR3 has 14 residues. The trim removed 8 bases at V and 4 bases at J, leaving 8 bases unmatched. Per germline, CDR1 MGHRA and CDR2 YSYEKL. For the CDR3, the DNA is TGCGCCAGCTGGAGCCTACAGGGGGCCTATGGCTACACCTTC. It codes for CASWSLQGAYGYTF.

The rearrangement uses TRBV20-1 and TRBJ2-7; either TRBD1 or TRBD2 may fit D (5 bases each). There are 12 residues in the CDR3. Germline V gene lookup returns CDR1 DFQATT and CDR2 SNEGSKA (reference sequence). The V and J ends lost 1 base and 4 bases respectively, with 8 bases between them. In nucleotides, the CDR3 is TGCAGTGCTAGAGCGAGGGGTTACGAGCAGTACTTC. Translating gives CSARARGYEQYF.

V and J are TRBV27 and TRBJ2-1, with D uncertain. Trimming took 2 bases from V and 2 from J, leaving 13 bases between them. Germline CDR1 MNHEY, CDR2 SMNVEV (reference sequence). This CDR3 spans 16 amino acids. This CDR3 is CASSLEFSTAYNEQFF. In DNA, the CDR3 is TGTGCCAGCAGTTTAGAGTTTAGCACTGCCTACAATGAGCAGTTCTTC.